The T cell receptor (beta chain) described here comes from a study of T-cell memory formation after mild COVID-19. Study context: TCR clusters were largely donor specific. General study points: Largely, contracting CD4+ clones fell within CM and EM, and contracting CD8+ clones within EMRA. The finding that pre-infection memory included some responding clones suggested that cross-reactive memory joined.

TCR alpha and TCR beta cDNA libraries with sample barcodes and UMIs came from 5'RACE using constant-segment primers. In TCRdb, the 5' RACE reads were re-called with MiXCR into one record per CDR3 protein. This repertoire shows tens of thousands of distinct CDR3 sequences, around 6.6% found once; its top ten account for 0.65% to 0.85%. This clonotype was seen a handful of times. The antigen is unknown. Trimming shortened V by 3 bases and J by 0 bases, and 8 bases separated the two germline ends. In germline, CDR1 is SQVTM, CDR2 ANQGSEA. The CDR3 runs 13 residues. V gene TRBV29-1 combines with J gene TRBJ1-1; D unclear. The source material was PBMCs or a T cell subset sorted from them (not recorded which). This TCR came from an adult who had mild COVID-19 (a few samples of this study predate the infection). Cell type and time point are not known. CDR3 in amino acids: CSVEISMNTEAFF. CDR3 in DNA: TGCAGCGTTGAGATTTCAATGAACACTGAAGCTTTCTTT.